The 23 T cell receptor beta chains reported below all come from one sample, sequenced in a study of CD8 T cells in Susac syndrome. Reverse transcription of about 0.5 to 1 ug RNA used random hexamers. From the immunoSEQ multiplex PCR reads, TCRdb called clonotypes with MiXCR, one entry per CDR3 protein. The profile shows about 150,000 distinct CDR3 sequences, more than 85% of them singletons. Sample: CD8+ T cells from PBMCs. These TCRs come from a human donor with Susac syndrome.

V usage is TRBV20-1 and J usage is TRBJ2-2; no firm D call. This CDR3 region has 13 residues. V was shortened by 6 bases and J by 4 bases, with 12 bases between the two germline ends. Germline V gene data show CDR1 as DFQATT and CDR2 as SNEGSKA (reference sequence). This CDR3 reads CSALARRTGELFF. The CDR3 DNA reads TGCAGTGCCCTGGCCCGGCGCACCGGGGAGCTGTTTTTT.

The CDR3 loop reads CSARALGFASETQYF. The CDR3, as DNA: TGCAGTGCTAGAGCGCTAGGTTTCGCTTCGGAGACCCAGTACTTC. The chain is built from TRBV20-1 and TRBJ2-5; D uncertain. The germline gives CDR1 DFQATT, CDR2 SNEGSKA (reference sequence). The CDR3 totals 15 residues. Trimming removed 1 base from V and 5 bases from J, with 17 bases in between.

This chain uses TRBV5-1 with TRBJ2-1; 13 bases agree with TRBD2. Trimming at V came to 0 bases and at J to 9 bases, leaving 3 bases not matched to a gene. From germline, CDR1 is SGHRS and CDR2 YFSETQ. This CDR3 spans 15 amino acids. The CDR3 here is CASSLGTSGSTEQFF. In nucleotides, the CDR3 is TGCGCCAGCAGCTTGGGGACTAGCGGGAGCACTGAGCAGTTCTTC.

CDR3 coding DNA: TGCGCCAGCAGGTCCAGTCTGAAAGCCTACGAGCAGTACTTC. It is translated as CASRSSLKAYEQYF. The V and J genes are TRBV5-1 and TRBJ2-7; D remains ambiguous. The germline gives CDR1 SGHRS, CDR2 YFSETQ. V gave up 5 bases and J gave up 2 bases, with 14 bases separating them. The CDR3 has 14 residues.

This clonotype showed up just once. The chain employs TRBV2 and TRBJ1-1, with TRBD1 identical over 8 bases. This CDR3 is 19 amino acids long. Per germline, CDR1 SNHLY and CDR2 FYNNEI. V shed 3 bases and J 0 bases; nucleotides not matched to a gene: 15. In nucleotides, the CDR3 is TGTGCCAGCAGTGACCCTCGCTCCGGGACAGGTGATATGAACACTGAAGCTTTCTTT. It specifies CASSDPRSGTGDMNTEAFF. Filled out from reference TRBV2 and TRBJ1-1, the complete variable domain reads EPEVTQTPSHQVTQMGQEVILRCVPISNHLYFYWYRQILGQKVEFLVSFYNNEISEKSEIFDDQFSVERPDGSNFTLKIRSTKLEDSAMYFCASSDPRSGTGDMNTEAFFGQGTRLTVV.

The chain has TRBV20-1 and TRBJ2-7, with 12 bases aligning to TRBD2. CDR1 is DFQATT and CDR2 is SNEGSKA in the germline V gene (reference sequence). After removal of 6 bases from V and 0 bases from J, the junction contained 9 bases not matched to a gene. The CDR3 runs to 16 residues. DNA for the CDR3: TGCAGTGCCCCGGGACTAGCGGGCGCGGCCTCCTACGAGCAGTACTTC. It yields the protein CSAPGLAGAASYEQYF.

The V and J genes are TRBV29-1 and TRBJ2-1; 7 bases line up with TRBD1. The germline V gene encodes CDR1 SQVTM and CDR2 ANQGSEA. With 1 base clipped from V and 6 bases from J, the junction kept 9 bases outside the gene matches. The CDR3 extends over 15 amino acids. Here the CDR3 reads CSVEGWTGPGNEQFF. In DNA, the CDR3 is TGCAGCGTTGAAGGATGGACAGGCCCCGGCAATGAGCAGTTCTTC.

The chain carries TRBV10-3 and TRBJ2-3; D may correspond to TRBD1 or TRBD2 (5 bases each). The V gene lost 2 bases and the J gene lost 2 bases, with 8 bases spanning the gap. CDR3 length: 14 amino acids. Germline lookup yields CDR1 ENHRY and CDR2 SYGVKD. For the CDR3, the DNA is TGTGCCATCAGTGAGGGGACCCACACAGATACGCAGTATTTT. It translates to CAISEGTHTDTQYF.

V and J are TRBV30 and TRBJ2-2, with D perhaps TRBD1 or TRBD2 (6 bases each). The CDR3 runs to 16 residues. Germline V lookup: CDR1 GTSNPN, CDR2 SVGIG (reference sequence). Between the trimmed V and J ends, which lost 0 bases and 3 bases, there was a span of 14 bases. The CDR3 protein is CAWSVRWGADTGELFF. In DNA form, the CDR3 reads TGTGCCTGGAGTGTACGGTGGGGGGCGGACACCGGGGAGCTGTTTTTT.

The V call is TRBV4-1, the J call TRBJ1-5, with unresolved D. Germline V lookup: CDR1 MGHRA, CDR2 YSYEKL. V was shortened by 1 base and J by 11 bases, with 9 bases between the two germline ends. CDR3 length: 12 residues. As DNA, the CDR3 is TGCGCCAGCAGCCAAGGTTCCGGAGCCCAGCATTTT. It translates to CASSQGSGAQHF.

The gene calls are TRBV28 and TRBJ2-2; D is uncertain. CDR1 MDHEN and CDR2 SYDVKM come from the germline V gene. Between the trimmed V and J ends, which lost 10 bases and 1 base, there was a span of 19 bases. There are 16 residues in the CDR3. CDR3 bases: TGTGCCACCCAGTTTACCGGTGGCTGGAACACCGGGGAGCTGTTTTTT. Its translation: CATQFTGGWNTGELFF.

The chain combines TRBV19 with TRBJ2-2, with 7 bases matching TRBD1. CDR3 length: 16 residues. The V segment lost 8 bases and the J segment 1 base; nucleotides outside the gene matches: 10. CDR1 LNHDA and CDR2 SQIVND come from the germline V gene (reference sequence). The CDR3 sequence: CASLEPTGRNTGELFF. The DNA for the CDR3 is TGTGCCAGTTTGGAACCGACAGGGAGGAACACCGGGGAGCTGTTTTTT. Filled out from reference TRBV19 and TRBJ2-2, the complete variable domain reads DGGITQSPKYLFRKEGQNVTLSCEQNLNHDAMYWYRQDPGQGLRLIYYSQIVNDFQKGDIAEGYSVSREKKESFPLTVTSAQKNPTAFYLCASLEPTGRNTGELFFGEGSRLTVL.

CDR3 nucleotide sequence: TGTGCCGCCGGGGGGGGAGTGACAGGGGCAAACACCGGGGAGCTGTTTTTT. Amino acid sequence: CAAGGGVTGANTGELFF. The chain couples TRBV5-4 to TRBJ2-2; TRBD1 or TRBD2 may be the D gene (8 bases each). Trimming removed 10 bases from V and 2 bases from J, with 24 bases in between. Per germline, CDR1 SGHNT and CDR2 YYREEE (reference sequence). The length of the CDR3 is 17 residues.

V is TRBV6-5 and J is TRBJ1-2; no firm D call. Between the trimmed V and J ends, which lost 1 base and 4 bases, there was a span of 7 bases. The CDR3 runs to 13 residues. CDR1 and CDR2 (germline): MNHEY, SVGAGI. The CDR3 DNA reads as TGTGCCAGCAGTTACTACCCCACCTATGGCTACACCTTC. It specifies CASSYYPTYGYTF.

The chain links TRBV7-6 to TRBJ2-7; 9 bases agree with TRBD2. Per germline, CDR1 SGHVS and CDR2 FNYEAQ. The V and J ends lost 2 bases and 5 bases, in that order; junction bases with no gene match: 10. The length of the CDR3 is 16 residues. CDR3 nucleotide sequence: TGTGCCAGCAGCTTAAGTGGCTGGGCGGGAGGGCACGAGCAGTACTTC. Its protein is CASSLSGWAGGHEQYF.

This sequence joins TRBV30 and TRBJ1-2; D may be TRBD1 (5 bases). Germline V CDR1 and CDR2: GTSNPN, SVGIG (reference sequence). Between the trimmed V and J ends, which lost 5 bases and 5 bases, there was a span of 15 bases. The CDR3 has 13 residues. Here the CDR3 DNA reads TGTGCCTGGGGCCCAGACAGCCCGTATGGCTACACCTTC. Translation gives CAWGPDSPYGYTF.

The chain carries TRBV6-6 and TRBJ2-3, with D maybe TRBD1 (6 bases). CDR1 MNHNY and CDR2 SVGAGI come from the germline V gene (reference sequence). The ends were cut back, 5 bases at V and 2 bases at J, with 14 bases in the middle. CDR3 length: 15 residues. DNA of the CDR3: TGTGCCAGCAGTACCAGGACAGCTTACACAGATACGCAGTATTTT. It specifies CASSTRTAYTDTQYF.

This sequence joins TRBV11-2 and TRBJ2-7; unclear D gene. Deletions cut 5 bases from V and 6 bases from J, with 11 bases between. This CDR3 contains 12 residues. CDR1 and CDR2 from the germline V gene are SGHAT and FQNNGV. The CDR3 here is CASSPELGEQYF. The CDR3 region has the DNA TGTGCCAGCAGCCCCGAGCTGGGCGAGCAGTACTTC. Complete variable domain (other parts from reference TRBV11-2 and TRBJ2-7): EAGVAQSPRYKIIEKRQSVAFWCNPISGHATLYWYQQILGQGPKLLIQFQNNGVVDDSQLPKDRFSAERLKGVDSTLKIQPAKLEDSAVYLCASSPELGEQYFGPGTRLTVT.

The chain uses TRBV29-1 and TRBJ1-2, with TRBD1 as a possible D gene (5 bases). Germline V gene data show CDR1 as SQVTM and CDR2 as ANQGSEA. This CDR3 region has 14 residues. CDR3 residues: CSVAQGPPNYGYTF. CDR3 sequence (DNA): TGCAGTGTGGCTCAGGGTCCGCCCAACTATGGCTACACCTTC.

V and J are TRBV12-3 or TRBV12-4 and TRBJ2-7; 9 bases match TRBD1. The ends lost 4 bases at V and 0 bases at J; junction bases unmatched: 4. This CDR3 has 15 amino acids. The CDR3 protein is CASSYRGLSSYEQYF. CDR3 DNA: TGTGCCAGCAGTTACAGGGGGCTTAGCTCCTACGAGCAGTACTTC.

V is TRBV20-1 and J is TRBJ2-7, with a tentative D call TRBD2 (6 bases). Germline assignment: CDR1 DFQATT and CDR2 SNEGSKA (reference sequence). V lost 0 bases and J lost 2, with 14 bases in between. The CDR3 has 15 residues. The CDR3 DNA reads TGCAGTGCTAGAGATACGGGGGAGGAGGCCTACGAGCAGTACTTC. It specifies CSARDTGEEAYEQYF.

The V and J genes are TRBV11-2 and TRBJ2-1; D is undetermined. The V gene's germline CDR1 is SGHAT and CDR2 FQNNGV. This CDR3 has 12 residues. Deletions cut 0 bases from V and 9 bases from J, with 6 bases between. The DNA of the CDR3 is TGTGCCAGCAGCTTAGAATTTTCTGAGCAGTTCTTC. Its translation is CASSLEFSEQFF.

The CDR3 is CASSLVGVGEAFF. The CDR3 DNA sequence: TGTGCCAGCAGTTTAGTAGGGGTCGGTGAAGCTTTCTTT. The J gene is TRBJ1-1, the V gene TRBV12-3 or TRBV12-4, with D perhaps matching TRBD1 (5 bases). The CDR3 totals 13 residues. Trimming left V 1 base short and J 7 bases short, with 10 bases between.